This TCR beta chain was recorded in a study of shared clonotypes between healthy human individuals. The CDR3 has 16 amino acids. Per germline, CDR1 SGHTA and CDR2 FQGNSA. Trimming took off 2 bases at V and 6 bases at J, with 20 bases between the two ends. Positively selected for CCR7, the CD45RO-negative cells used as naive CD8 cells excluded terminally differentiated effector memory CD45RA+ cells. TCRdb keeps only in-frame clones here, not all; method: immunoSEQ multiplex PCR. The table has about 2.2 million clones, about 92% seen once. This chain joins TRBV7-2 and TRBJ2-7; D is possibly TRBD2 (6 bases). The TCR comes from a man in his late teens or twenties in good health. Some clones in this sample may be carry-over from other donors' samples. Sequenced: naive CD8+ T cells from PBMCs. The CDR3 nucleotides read TGTGCCAGCAGCTTAAAGGTCACAAAAGCGGAGGGCGAGCAGTACTTC. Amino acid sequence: CASSLKVTKAEGEQYF.